One sample yielded the 23 T cell receptor beta chains listed below, sequenced in a study of human T cells and chemical hapten exposure. TCRdb analysed the RACE reads with MiXCR anew, one entry per CDR3 protein. The table has 85,000 to 90,000 distinct CDR3 sequences, 8% to 10% seen once. Time point noted: pre-sensitization, week 0. The treatment is: therapeutic diphenylcyclopropenone sensitization with weekly scalp DPC. Specimen: whole blood, collected in connection with sensitization to the hapten diphenylcyclopropenone (DPC). The receptors originated from a woman in her forties with alopecia areata. Some clones in this sample may be carry-over from other donors' samples.

This clonotype was recorded at least ten times. At one end the junction does not follow the germline gene, possibly because of a read error. V and J are TRBV7-2 and TRBJ2-3; D remains ambiguous. This CDR3 is 12 amino acids long. CDR1 and CDR2 (germline): SGHTA, FQGNSA. CDR3 nucleotides: TGTGCCAGCAGCGCTGACACAGATAAGCAGTATTTT. This translates into CASSADTDKQYF.

This clonotype was counted at least ten times. The gene calls are TRBV6-5 and TRBJ2-3; 7 bases match TRBD1. There are 15 residues in the CDR3. The germline CDR1 and CDR2 sequences are MNHEY and SVGAGI. With 5 bases clipped from V and 3 bases from J, the junction kept 8 bases outside the gene matches. For the CDR3, the DNA is TGTGCCAGCAGTACCCGACAGGGTCATACAGATACGCAGTATTTT. Its protein product is CASSTRQGHTDTQYF.

The sample holds a few counts of this clonotype. The rearrangement links TRBV3-1 to TRBJ2-7; D may be TRBD2 (5 bases). The germline gives CDR1 LGHDT, CDR2 YNNKEL (reference sequence). CDR3 length: 15 amino acids. Between the trimmed V and J ends, which lost 1 base and 1 base, there was a span of 11 bases. The CDR3 region has the DNA TGTGCCAGCAGCCAAGGAGGGAGCTTATCCTACGAGCAGTACTTC. Protein product: CASSQGGSLSYEQYF.

This clonotype showed up many times. The genes are TRBV18 and TRBJ1-1; no clear D. Germline V gene sequence: CDR1 KGHSH, CDR2 LQKENI. The CDR3 contains 14 residues. Trimming removed 4 bases at V and 4 bases at J, with 13 bases between. The CDR3 spells CASSLSDRSTEAFF. The CDR3 DNA sequence: TGTGCCAGCTCACTGAGTGATCGGTCCACTGAAGCTTTCTTT.

This clonotype was seen more than once but under ten times. The V gene is TRBV6-1, the J gene TRBJ2-2; 8 bases map to TRBD2. The V gene's germline CDR1 is MNHNS and CDR2 SASEGT. Trimming at V came to 5 bases and at J to 6 bases, leaving 5 bases not matched to a gene. This CDR3 has 14 amino acids. CDR3 sequence (DNA): TGTGCCAGCAGTCCTATGCGGGAGGCCGGGGAGCTGTTTTTT. This codes for CASSPMREAGELFF.

This clonotype showed up just a few times. This chain connects TRBV4-3 to TRBJ1-6; 11 nucleotides line up with TRBD1. Germline assignment: CDR1 LGHNA and CDR2 YSLEER. There are 16 residues in the CDR3. V shed 6 bases and J 8 bases; nucleotides not matched to a gene: 9. DNA of the CDR3: TGCGCCAGCAGACAGGACGGGACAGGGGGAGATTCACCCCTCCACTTT. Translation: CASRQDGTGGDSPLHF.

There are a few counts of this clonotype. The rearrangement joins TRBV3-1 to TRBJ2-1; a possible D gene is TRBD2 (6 bases). The CDR3 loop spans 16 amino acids. Between the trimmed V and J ends, which lost 4 bases and 1 base, there was a span of 14 bases. In germline, CDR1 is LGHDT, CDR2 YNNKEL (reference sequence). This chain's CDR3 is CASSPWTMASYNEQFF. As DNA, the CDR3 is TGTGCCAGCAGCCCATGGACTATGGCGTCCTACAATGAGCAGTTCTTC.

This clonotype was detected ten times or more. V and J are TRBV19 and TRBJ1-5; no definite D call. The V and J ends lost 0 bases and 3 bases respectively, with 6 bases between them. CDR3 length: 14 amino acids. CDR1 LNHDA and CDR2 SQIVND come from the germline V gene (reference sequence). CDR3: CASSIDSSNQPQHF. DNA of the CDR3: TGTGCCAGTAGTATAGACAGCTCCAATCAGCCCCAGCATTTT.

Many counts were recorded for this clonotype. The chain links TRBV11-2 to TRBJ2-4; D gene uncertain. With 3 bases removed from V and 1 base from J, the gap between germline ends came to 1 base. CDR1 is SGHAT and CDR2 is FQNNGV in the germline V gene. There are 12 residues in the CDR3. CDR3 region: CASSLAKNIQYF. The CDR3 DNA follows: TGTGCCAGCAGCTTGGCCAAAAACATTCAGTACTTC.

This clonotype was detected only a few times. This sequence joins TRBV5-6 and TRBJ2-3; 9 bases fit TRBD1. This CDR3 is 16 amino acids long. Per germline, CDR1 SGHDT and CDR2 YYEEEE. Trimming removed 4 bases from V and 0 bases from J; junction bases left unmatched: 6. The chain's CDR3 is CASSAGTGISTDTQYF. CDR3 coding DNA: TGTGCCAGCAGCGCCGGGACAGGGATTAGCACAGATACGCAGTATTTT.

The table lists this clonotype with a few counts. One junction end disagrees with the germline gene, perhaps due to a read error. The genes are TRBV12-3 or TRBV12-4 and TRBJ2-7; 7 nucleotides match TRBD1. This CDR3 is built from 14 residues. CDR3 residues: CASSRRDSSYGQYF. The CDR3 DNA reads as TGTGCCAGCAGCCGTCGGGACAGCTCCTACGGGCAGTACTTC.

This clonotype was recorded many times. This chain connects TRBV6-2 or TRBV6-3 to TRBJ2-3; 7 nucleotides align to TRBD1. CDR1 MNHEY and CDR2 SVGEGT come from the germline V gene. The trim removed 4 bases at V and 2 bases at J, leaving 6 bases unmatched. The length of the CDR3 is 15 residues. CDR3 protein: CASSWNRGLTDTQYF. CDR3 sequence (DNA): TGTGCCAGCAGTTGGAACAGGGGCCTCACAGATACGCAGTATTTT.

The chain joins TRBV5-1 to TRBJ2-5; D possibly corresponds to TRBD1 (6 bases). The CDR3 runs to 15 residues. In germline, CDR1 is SGHRS, CDR2 YFSETQ. Trimming took off 0 bases at V and 5 bases at J, with 14 bases between the two ends. CDR3 bases: TGCGCCAGCAGCTTGGCAACAGGGACGGACGAGACCCAGTACTTC. It encodes CASSLATGTDETQYF.

The genes are TRBV4-2 and TRBJ2-5, with D perhaps TRBD1 or TRBD2 (6 bases each). Looked up from germline, CDR1 is LGHNA and CDR2 is YNFKEQ. The CDR3 loop spans 14 amino acids. V was pared by 3 bases and J by 4 bases, with 12 bases between. CDR3 DNA sequence: TGTGCCAGCAGCCAGGGGGGCCTATTAGAGACCCAGTACTTC. Amino acid sequence: CASSQGGLLETQYF.

This clonotype was found many times. The chain carries TRBV18 and TRBJ1-1; no firm D call. The CDR3 loop spans 14 amino acids. V was pared by 1 base and J by 4 bases, with 10 bases between. CDR1 and CDR2 from the germline V gene are KGHSH and LQKENI. In DNA form, the CDR3 reads TGTGCCAGCTCACCACAATCAGAAGGCACTGAAGCTTTCTTT. Protein: CASSPQSEGTEAFF.

The chain uses TRBV11-2 and TRBJ1-1; D remains unclear. Germline V gene sequence: CDR1 SGHAT, CDR2 FQNNGV. CDR3 size: 15 residues. V was shortened by 5 bases and J by 0 bases, with 13 bases between the two germline ends. This CDR3 reads CASSKTGSLNTEAFF. CDR3 DNA: TGTGCCAGCAGCAAGACGGGTTCCCTGAACACTGAAGCTTTCTTT.

This clonotype has a count of ten or more. The CDR3 DNA reads as TGCGCCAGCAGCCAAGGGCCCCAGGGGCTCAATCAGCCCCAGCATTTT. Residues: CASSQGPQGLNQPQHF. The V gene is TRBV4-1, the J gene TRBJ1-5; possibly TRBD1 for D (6 bases). CDR3 size: 16 residues. The V end was cut by 1 base, the J end by 3 bases, with 13 bases between. From germline, CDR1 is MGHRA and CDR2 YSYEKL.

This clonotype appeared a single time. The chain couples TRBV7-9 to TRBJ1-1, with D tentatively TRBD1 (6 bases). Germline V lookup: CDR1 SEHNR, CDR2 FQNEAQ (reference sequence). The V end lost 2 bases, the J end lost 7 bases, and 23 bases lay between the germline ends. This CDR3 region has 17 residues. The DNA for the CDR3 is TGTGCCAGCAGCTTATGCCTATCCCCGGACAGCCGGGATGAAGCTTTCTTT. Translating gives CASSLCLSPDSRDEAFF. Variable domain in full (rest from reference TRBV7-9 and TRBJ1-1): DTGVSQNPRHKITKRGQNVTFRCDPISEHNRLYWYRQTLGQGPEFLTYFQNEAQLEKSRLLSDRFSAERPKGSFSTLEIQRTEQGDSAMYLCASSLCLSPDSRDEAFFGQGTRLTVV.

This clonotype was seen repeatedly, ten times or more. The chain recombines TRBV2 with TRBJ2-5, with D tentatively TRBD1 (6 bases). Germline V gives CDR1 SNHLY, CDR2 FYNNEI. Deletions cut 2 bases from V and 2 bases from J, with 12 bases between. The CDR3 runs to 15 residues. The CDR3 DNA sequence: TGTGCCAGCAGTGAAAATGAACAGGGACAAGAGACCCAGTACTTC. Its protein product is CASSENEQGQETQYF.

The V gene is TRBV15, the J gene TRBJ2-7, with a tentative D call TRBD2 (5 bases). The V end lost 5 bases, the J end lost 0 bases, and 11 bases lay between the germline ends. In germline, CDR1 is LNHNV, CDR2 YYDKDF (reference sequence). CDR3 length: 14 residues. CDR3 loop: CATSVEGSSYEQYF. CDR3 nucleotide sequence: TGTGCCACCAGCGTCGAAGGGAGCTCCTACGAGCAGTACTTC.

This clonotype occurred a few times. The chain recombines TRBV15 with TRBJ2-5; TRBD1 might be the D (5 bases). Germline CDR1 reads LNHNV; CDR2 reads YYDKDF (reference sequence). The ends were cut back, 3 bases at V and 4 bases at J, with 12 bases in the middle. The CDR3 loop spans 14 amino acids. CDR3 region: CATSRAGFLETQYF. Here the CDR3 DNA reads TGTGCCACCAGCAGGGCAGGGTTTCTAGAGACCCAGTACTTC.

Ten or more counts support this clonotype. The J gene is TRBJ2-3, the V gene TRBV12-3 or TRBV12-4, with unresolved D. Between the trimmed V and J ends, which lost 5 bases and 2 bases, there was a span of 11 bases. The CDR3 is 14 amino acids. This CDR3 reads CASSRWQPTDTQYF. The CDR3 nucleotides read TGTGCCAGCAGTCGATGGCAGCCCACAGATACGCAGTATTTT.

This clonotype was seen a few times. CDR3 loop: CSVPGQGNGYTF. The CDR3 DNA reads TGCAGCGTTCCGGGACAGGGGAATGGCTACACCTTC. V gene TRBV29-1 combines with J gene TRBJ1-2, with 10 bases matching TRBD1. The CDR3 runs to 12 residues. V was pared by 5 bases and J by 6 bases, with 3 bases of the junction left unmatched. CDR1 SQVTM and CDR2 ANQGSEA come from the germline V gene.